The source of this T cell receptor (beta chain) is a study of cytomegalovirus exposure and HLA in healthy donors. V trimming: 3 bases; J trimming: 5 bases; junction bases outside the gene matches: 5. The CDR3 has 15 residues. Germline CDR1 and CDR2: SEHNR and FQNEAQ (reference sequence). The PCR used 60 Vbeta and 13 Jbeta primers. Only in-frame clones appear in the TCRdb table, and some are missing; sequencing was by immunoSEQ multiplex PCR. This table has 190,000 or so clones, approximately 79% appearing once. Study-level findings and limits: The number of N-insertions in an Asian-associated ancestry cluster was reportedly below the roughly 670-donor mean in a later analysis. Overall, roughly 160 TCR beta chains were annotated as cytomegalovirus-associated.

Concerning this clone: Its antigen remains unknown.

This TCR came from a girl under 18 in good health and CMV-seropositive. This chain uses TRBV7-9 with TRBJ2-1, with 9 bases identical to TRBD1. The sample was PBMCs. The CDR3 here is CASSFWDREDNEQFF. As DNA, the CDR3 is TGTGCCAGCAGCTTTTGGGACAGGGAAGACAATGAGCAGTTCTTC.